The entry below describes one T cell receptor (beta chain). V was shortened by 5 bases and J by 9 bases, with 16 bases between the two germline ends. The CDR3 covers 13 residues. Germline V lookup: CDR1 MNHNY, CDR2 SVGAGI (reference sequence). TCRdb processed the RT-PCR reads anew with MiXCR; each CDR3 protein has one entry. The sample holds fewer than 800,000 distinct CDR3 sequences, approximately 15% seen once. The genes are TRBV6-6 and TRBJ2-5; D possibly corresponds to TRBD1 (6 bases). This sequence was found in a female donor in good health, serving as a healthy control. Input material: memory CD4+ T cells from blood. The CDR3 sequence: CASSPWTEEAQYF. The CDR3, as DNA: TGTGCCAGCAGTCCCTGGACAGAGGAGGCCCAGTACTTC.